The clone carrying this T cell receptor beta chain has just a few counts. V lost 8 bases and J lost 10, with 15 bases in between. Germline V gene lookup returns CDR1 MNHEY and CDR2 SVGAGI. The CDR3 runs to 13 residues. As originally analysed: Nucleated cell counts were estimated from reference gene primer amplification. Assay used: immunoSEQ multiplex PCR; TCRdb lists only in-frame clones, some missing. The V and J calls and clone size come from that table; D and trimming were worked out from the DNA. The sample shows tens of thousands of clones, roughly 80% of them seen only once. This sample is drawn from a study of blood T cell repertoires in COVID-19. Study summary: Some COVID-19 samples were acute and others convalescent; all came from the United States, Italy and Spain. Sources were T cells, B-cell-depleted T cells, or PBMCs; the material itself was cDNA or gDNA.

The V gene is TRBV6-5, the J gene TRBJ1-6, with D unresolved. Sequenced material: peripheral blood. This sequence was found in an elderly woman with acute or convalescent COVID-19. This CDR3 is CASHRGLESPLHF. The CDR3 bases are TGTGCCAGCCACCGGGGTTTGGAGTCACCCCTCCACTTT.